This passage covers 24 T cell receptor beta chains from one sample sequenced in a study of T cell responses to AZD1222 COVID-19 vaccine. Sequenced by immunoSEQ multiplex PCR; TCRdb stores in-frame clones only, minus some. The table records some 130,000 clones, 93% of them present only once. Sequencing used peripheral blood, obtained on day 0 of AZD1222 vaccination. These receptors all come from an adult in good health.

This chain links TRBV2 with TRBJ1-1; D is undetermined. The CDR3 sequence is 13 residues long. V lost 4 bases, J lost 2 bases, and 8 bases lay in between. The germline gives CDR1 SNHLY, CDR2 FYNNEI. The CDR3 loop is CASSAGPNTEAFF. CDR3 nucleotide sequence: TGTGCCAGCAGTGCCGGGCCAAACACTGAAGCTTTCTTT.

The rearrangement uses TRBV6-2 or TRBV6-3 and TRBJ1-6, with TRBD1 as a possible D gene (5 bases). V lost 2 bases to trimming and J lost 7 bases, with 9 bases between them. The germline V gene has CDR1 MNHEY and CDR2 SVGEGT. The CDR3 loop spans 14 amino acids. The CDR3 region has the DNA TGTGCCAGCAGTTACGGGACCTCAAATTCACCCCTCCACTTT. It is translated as CASSYGTSNSPLHF.

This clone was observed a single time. CDR3 region: CASSLLGALSNSPLHF. The CDR3 nucleotides read TGTGCCAGCAGTTTATTGGGGGCGCTTAGTAATTCACCCCTCCACTTT. This rearrangement joins TRBV28 to TRBJ1-6; TRBD1 is a possible D gene (6 bases). The CDR3 covers 16 residues. Germline lookup yields CDR1 MDHEN and CDR2 SYDVKM. Trimming removed 1 base from V and 6 bases from J, with 13 bases in between.

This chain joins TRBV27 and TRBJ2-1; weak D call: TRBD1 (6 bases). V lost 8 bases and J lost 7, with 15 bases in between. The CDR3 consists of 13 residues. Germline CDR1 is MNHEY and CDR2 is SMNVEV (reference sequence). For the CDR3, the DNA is TGTGCCAGCGGAACCGGGACAAAAAATGAGCAGTTCTTC. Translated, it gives CASGTGTKNEQFF.

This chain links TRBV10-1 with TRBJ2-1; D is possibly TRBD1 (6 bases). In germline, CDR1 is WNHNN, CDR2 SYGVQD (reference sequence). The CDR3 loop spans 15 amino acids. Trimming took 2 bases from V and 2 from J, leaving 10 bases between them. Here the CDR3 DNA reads TGCGCCAGCAGTGAGGTCGAGGGGGCCTACAATGAGCAGTTCTTC. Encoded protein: CASSEVEGAYNEQFF.

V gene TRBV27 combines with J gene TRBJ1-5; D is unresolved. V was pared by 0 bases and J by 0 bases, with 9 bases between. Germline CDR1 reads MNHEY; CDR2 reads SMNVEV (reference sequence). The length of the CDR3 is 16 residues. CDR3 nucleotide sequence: TGTGCCAGCAGTTTATCTCTCCGTTATAGCAATCAGCCCCAGCATTTT. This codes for CASSLSLRYSNQPQHF.

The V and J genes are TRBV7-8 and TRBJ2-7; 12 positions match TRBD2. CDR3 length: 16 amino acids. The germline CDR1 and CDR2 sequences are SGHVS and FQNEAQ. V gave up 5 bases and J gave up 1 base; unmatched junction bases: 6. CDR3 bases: TGTGCCAGCAGCGTCCGACTAGCGGGAGTTTCCTACGAGCAGTACTTC. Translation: CASSVRLAGVSYEQYF.

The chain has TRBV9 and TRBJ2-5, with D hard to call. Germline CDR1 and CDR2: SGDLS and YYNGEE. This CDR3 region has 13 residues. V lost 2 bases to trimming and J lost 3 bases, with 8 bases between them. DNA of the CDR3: TGTGCCAGCAGCGTTTACGACGAAGAGACCCAGTACTTC. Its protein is CASSVYDEETQYF.

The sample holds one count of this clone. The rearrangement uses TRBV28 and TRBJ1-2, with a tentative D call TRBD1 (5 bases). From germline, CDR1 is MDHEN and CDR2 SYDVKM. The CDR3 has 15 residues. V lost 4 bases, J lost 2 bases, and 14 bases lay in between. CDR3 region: CASSSPEDRNYGYTF. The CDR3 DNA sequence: TGTGCCAGCAGTTCACCAGAAGACAGAAACTATGGCTACACCTTC.

CDR3 in amino acids: CASSPLLQGPSGNTIYF. The CDR3 DNA reads TGTGCCAGCAGCCCGCTTTTACAGGGACCCTCTGGAAACACCATATATTTT. The chain combines TRBV2 with TRBJ1-3, with D possibly matching TRBD1 (6 bases). V shed 6 bases and J shed 0 bases, with 18 bases lying between them. The CDR3 consists of 17 residues. CDR1 is SNHLY, CDR2 FYNNEI, per germline.

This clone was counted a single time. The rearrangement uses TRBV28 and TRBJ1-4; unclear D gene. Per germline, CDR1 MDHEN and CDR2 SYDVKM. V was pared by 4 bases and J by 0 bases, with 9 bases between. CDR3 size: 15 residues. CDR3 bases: TGTGCCAGCAGTTCACCGGTTGCAACTAATGAAAAACTGTTTTTT. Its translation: CASSSPVATNEKLFF.

Here the CDR3 DNA reads TGTGCCAGCAGCCCGCGACGGGACAGTCCCTATGGCTACACCTTC. Amino acids: CASSPRRDSPYGYTF. This chain connects TRBV9 to TRBJ1-2; 7 positions match TRBD1. The germline V gene encodes CDR1 SGDLS and CDR2 YYNGEE. J lost 4 bases, V lost 4 bases, and 10 bases had no gene match. This CDR3 contains 15 residues.

CDR3 bases: TGTGCCAGCAGCCGCTATCAGGGGGAAGCTTTCTTT. This codes for CASSRYQGEAFF. The rearrangement uses TRBV14 and TRBJ1-1, with a tentative D call TRBD1 (6 bases). Trimming cost V 4 bases and J 8 bases, with 11 bases left between them. There are 12 residues in the CDR3. Germline V gives CDR1 SGHDN, CDR2 FVKESK. The full variable domain, with the rest looked up from reference TRBV14 and TRBJ1-1, is EAGVTQFPSHSVIEKGQTVTLRCDPISGHDNLYWYRRVMGKEIKFLLHFVKESKQDESGMPNNRFLAERTGGTYSTLKVQPAELEDSGVYFCASSRYQGEAFFGQGTRLTVV.

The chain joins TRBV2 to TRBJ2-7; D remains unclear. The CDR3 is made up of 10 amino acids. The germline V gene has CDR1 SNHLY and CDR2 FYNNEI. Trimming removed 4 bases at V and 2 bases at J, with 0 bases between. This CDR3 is CASSAYEQYF. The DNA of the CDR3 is TGTGCCAGCAGTGCCTACGAGCAGTACTTC.

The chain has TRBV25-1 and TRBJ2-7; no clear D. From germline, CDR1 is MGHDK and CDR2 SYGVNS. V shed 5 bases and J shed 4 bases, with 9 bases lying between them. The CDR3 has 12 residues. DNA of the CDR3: TGTGCCAGCAGTCGCGAGGCTTACGAGCAGTACTTC. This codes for CASSREAYEQYF.

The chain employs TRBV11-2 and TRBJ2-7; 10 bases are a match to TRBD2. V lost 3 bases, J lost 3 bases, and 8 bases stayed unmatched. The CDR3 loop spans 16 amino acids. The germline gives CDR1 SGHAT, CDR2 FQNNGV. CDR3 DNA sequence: TGTGCCAGCAGCTTGAGTAGCGGGAGGCCAGACTACGAGCAGTACTTC. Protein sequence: CASSLSSGRPDYEQYF. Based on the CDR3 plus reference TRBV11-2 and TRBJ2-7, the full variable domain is EAGVAQSPRYKIIEKRQSVAFWCNPISGHATLYWYQQILGQGPKLLIQFQNNGVVDDSQLPKDRFSAERLKGVDSTLKIQPAKLEDSAVYLCASSLSSGRPDYEQYFGPGTRLTVT.

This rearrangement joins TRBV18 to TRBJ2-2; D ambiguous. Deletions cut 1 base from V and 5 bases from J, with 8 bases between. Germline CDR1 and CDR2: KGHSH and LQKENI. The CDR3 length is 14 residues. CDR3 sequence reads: CASSPQGMTGELFF. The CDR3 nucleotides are TGTGCCAGCTCACCACAGGGTATGACCGGGGAGCTGTTTTTT.

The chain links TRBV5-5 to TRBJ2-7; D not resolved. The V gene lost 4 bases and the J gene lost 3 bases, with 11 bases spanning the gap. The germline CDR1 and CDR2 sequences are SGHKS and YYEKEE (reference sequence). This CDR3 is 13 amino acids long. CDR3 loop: CASSRTEIYEQYF. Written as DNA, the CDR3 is TGTGCCAGCAGCCGGACGGAGATCTACGAGCAGTACTTC.

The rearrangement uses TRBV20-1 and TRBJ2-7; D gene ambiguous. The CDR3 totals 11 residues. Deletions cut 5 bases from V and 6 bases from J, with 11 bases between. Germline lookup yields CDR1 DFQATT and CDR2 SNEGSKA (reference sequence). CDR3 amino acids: CSAFSVGEQYF. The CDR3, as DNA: TGCAGTGCTTTCTCCGTGGGCGAGCAGTACTTC.

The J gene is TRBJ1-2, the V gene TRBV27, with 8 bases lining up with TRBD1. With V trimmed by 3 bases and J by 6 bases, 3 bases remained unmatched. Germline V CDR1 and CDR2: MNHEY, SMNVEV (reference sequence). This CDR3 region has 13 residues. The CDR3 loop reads CASSFLQGDGYTF. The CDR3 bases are TGTGCCAGCAGTTTCCTACAGGGGGATGGCTACACCTTC.

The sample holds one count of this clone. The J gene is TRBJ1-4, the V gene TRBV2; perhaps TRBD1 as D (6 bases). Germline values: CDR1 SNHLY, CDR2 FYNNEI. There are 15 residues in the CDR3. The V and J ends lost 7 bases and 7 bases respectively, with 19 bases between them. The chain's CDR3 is CASNRSPGAGEKLFF. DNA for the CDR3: TGTGCCAGCAACAGAAGTCCAGGGGCGGGTGAAAAACTGTTTTTT. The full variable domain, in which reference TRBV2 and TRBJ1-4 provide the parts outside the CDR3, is EPEVTQTPSHQVTQMGQEVILRCVPISNHLYFYWYRQILGQKVEFLVSFYNNEISEKSEIFDDQFSVERPDGSNFTLKIRSTKLEDSAMYFCASNRSPGAGEKLFFGSGTQLSVL.

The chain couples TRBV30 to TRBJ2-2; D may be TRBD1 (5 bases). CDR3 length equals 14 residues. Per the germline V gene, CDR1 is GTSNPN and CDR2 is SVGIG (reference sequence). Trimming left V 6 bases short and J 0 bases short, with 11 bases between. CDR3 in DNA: TGTGCCTGCCAGGGCAATACGAACACCGGGGAGCTGTTTTTT. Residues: CACQGNTNTGELFF. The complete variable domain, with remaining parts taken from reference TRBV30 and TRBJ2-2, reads SQTIHQWPATLVQPVGSPLSLECTVEGTSNPNLYWYRQAAGRGLQLLFYSVGIGQISSEVPQNLSASRPQDRQFILSSKKLLLSDSGFYLCACQGNTNTGELFFGEGSRLTVL.

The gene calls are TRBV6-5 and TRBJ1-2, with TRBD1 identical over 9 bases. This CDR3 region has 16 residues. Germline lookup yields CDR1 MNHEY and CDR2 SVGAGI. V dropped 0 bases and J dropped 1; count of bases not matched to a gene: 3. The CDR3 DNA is TGTGCCAGCAGTTACTCGGGGACAGGGAGTAACTATGGCTACACCTTC. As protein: CASSYSGTGSNYGYTF.

Here the CDR3 DNA reads TGTGCCAGCTCACTTACTAGCGGGAAATACAATGAGCAGTTCTTC. Translation: CASSLTSGKYNEQFF. The chain uses TRBV18 and TRBJ2-1; 10 positions match TRBD2. This CDR3 has 15 residues. Looked up from germline, CDR1 is KGHSH and CDR2 is LQKENI. With V trimmed by 4 bases and J by 4 bases, 4 bases remained unmatched.